A selection of T cell receptor beta chains follows, all from one sample in a study of regulatory T cells in long-lasting Graves disease. TCRdb reanalysed the multiplex PCR reads using MiXCR and keeps one entry per CDR3 protein. Here the sample spans about 340,000 distinct CDR3 sequences, 15% to 20% being singletons. The sample was peripheral blood mononuclear cells (PBMCs), taken when the disease was refractory, from a patient treated with antithyroid drugs. The receptor source for this set is a female donor with Graves disease. Each CDR3 is given with its conserved first and last residue. Each record gives: D gene, J gene, V gene, clone size, CDR3 DNA, CDR3 protein. A D gene is named only where the DNA matches it firmly. A row's size may be missing; if present it is once, few, many or a size class.

D gene: -; J gene: TRBJ1-6; V gene: TRBV20-1; clone size: many; CDR3 DNA: TGCAGTGCAGCCGACATCTCCTATAATTCACCCCTCCACTTT; CDR3 protein: CSAADISYNSPLHF
D gene: TRBD1; J gene: TRBJ2-7; V gene: TRBV12-3/TRBV12-4; clone size: many; CDR3 DNA: TGTGCCGGCTTGGGACAGGGGGTTCACGAGCAGTACTTC; CDR3 protein: CAGLGQGVHEQYF
D gene: TRBD1; J gene: TRBJ2-7; V gene: TRBV20-1; clone size: -; CDR3 DNA: TGCAGTGCGACCACGGACCAGGGGGTGCACGAGCAGTACTTC; CDR3 protein: CSATTDQGVHEQYF
D gene: -; J gene: TRBJ2-1; V gene: TRBV4-1; clone size: -; CDR3 DNA: TGCGCCAGCAGCCCCCTTCCGACAGGTCCACGTCTATACAATGAGCAGTTCTTC; CDR3 protein: CASSPLPTGPRLYNEQFF
D gene: -; J gene: TRBJ1-5; V gene: TRBV3-1; clone size: many; CDR3 DNA: TGTGCCAGCAGCCAAGGGTGGGCTCAGCCCCAGCATTTT; CDR3 protein: CASSQGWAQPQHF
D gene: -; J gene: TRBJ2-1; V gene: TRBV12-3/TRBV12-4; clone size: few; CDR3 DNA: TGTGCCAGCAGTTTAGTACTGCACAATGAGCAGTTCTTC; CDR3 protein: CASSLVLHNEQFF
D gene: -; J gene: TRBJ1-2; V gene: TRBV7-8; clone size: many; CDR3 DNA: TGTGCCAGCAGCTTAGGGCAGGTCGACTATGGCTACACCTTC; CDR3 protein: CASSLGQVDYGYTF
D gene: TRBD1; J gene: TRBJ1-1; V gene: TRBV4-1; clone size: -; CDR3 DNA: TGCGCCAGCAGCCAAACAGGGGGTGGGGAAGCTTTCTTT; CDR3 protein: CASSQTGGGEAFF
D gene: -; J gene: TRBJ2-5; V gene: TRBV24-1; clone size: many; CDR3 DNA: TGTGCCACCAGGGTAGGAGACCAAGAGACCCAGTACTTC; CDR3 protein: CATRVGDQETQYF
D gene: -; J gene: TRBJ1-1; V gene: TRBV5-4; clone size: few; CDR3 DNA: TGTGCCAGCAGCTTGGGGCAGGCGAACACTGAAGCTTTCTTT; CDR3 protein: CASSLGQANTEAFF
D gene: -; J gene: TRBJ1-5; V gene: TRBV11-2; clone size: -; CDR3 DNA: TGTGCCAGCAGCTTAGTGGCAGACAATCAGCCCCAGCATTTT; CDR3 protein: CASSLVADNQPQHF
D gene: TRBD2; J gene: TRBJ2-5; V gene: TRBV11-2; clone size: many; CDR3 DNA: TGTGCCAGCAGCTTACTTACGGGAGGTCAAGAGACCCAGTACTTC; CDR3 protein: CASSLLTGGQETQYF
D gene: TRBD1; J gene: TRBJ1-1; V gene: TRBV12-3/TRBV12-4; clone size: many; CDR3 DNA: TGTGCCAGCAGTTTTAGGACAGGGGGCCCTGAAGCTTTCTTT; CDR3 protein: CASSFRTGGPEAFF
D gene: -; J gene: TRBJ1-5; V gene: TRBV28; clone size: -; CDR3 DNA: TGTGCCAGCAGTTTTCTGCAAAGATTGGGGGTTGGGAATCAGCCCCAGCATTTT; CDR3 protein: CASSFLQRLGVGNQPQHF
D gene: -; J gene: TRBJ1-2; V gene: TRBV29-1; clone size: many; CDR3 DNA: TGCAGCGTTGCCAGGGGAGGCTATGGCTACACCTTC; CDR3 protein: CSVARGGYGYTF
D gene: -; J gene: TRBJ1-1; V gene: TRBV6-2/TRBV6-3; clone size: -; CDR3 DNA: TGTGCCAGCAGTTACAGCAGCCCTCGGGACACTGAAGCTTTCTTT; CDR3 protein: CASSYSSPRDTEAFF
D gene: TRBD1; J gene: TRBJ2-2; V gene: TRBV3-1; clone size: -; CDR3 DNA: TGTGCCAGCAGCCCAGGGGGCCCGAACACCGGGGAGCTGTTTTTT; CDR3 protein: CASSPGGPNTGELFF
D gene: -; J gene: TRBJ2-2; V gene: TRBV2; clone size: many; CDR3 DNA: TGTGCCAGCAGGGCGGACAGAGCGAACACCGGGGAGCTGTTTTTT; CDR3 protein: CASRADRANTGELFF
D gene: -; J gene: TRBJ1-3; V gene: TRBV11-2; clone size: many; CDR3 DNA: TGTGCCAGCAGCACCCCCCGGGGGGCTGGAAACACCATATATTTT; CDR3 protein: CASSTPRGAGNTIYF
D gene: -; J gene: TRBJ2-2; V gene: TRBV30; clone size: many; CDR3 DNA: TGTGCCTGGAGTAGGGGGACCGGGGAGCTGTTTTTT; CDR3 protein: CAWSRGTGELFF
D gene: -; J gene: TRBJ2-5; V gene: TRBV2; clone size: many; CDR3 DNA: TGTGCCAGCAGTGGCCCGGACAGACAAGAGACCCAGTACTTC; CDR3 protein: CASSGPDRQETQYF
D gene: -; J gene: TRBJ1-2; V gene: TRBV30; clone size: many; CDR3 DNA: TGTGCCTGGAGTCCACAGGGTGTTGTTGGCTACACCTTC; CDR3 protein: CAWSPQGVVGYTF
D gene: -; J gene: TRBJ1-1; V gene: TRBV6-9; clone size: -; CDR3 DNA: TGTGCCAGCAGTTACGGGGACATGAACACTGAAGCTTTCTTT; CDR3 protein: CASSYGDMNTEAFF
D gene: TRBD1; J gene: TRBJ2-7; V gene: TRBV10-3; clone size: -; CDR3 DNA: TGTGCCATCAGTGAGTCGACAGGGACAGGATTCTACGAGCAGTACTTC; CDR3 protein: CAISESTGTGFYEQYF
D gene: -; J gene: TRBJ1-1; V gene: TRBV7-9; clone size: many; CDR3 DNA: TGTGCCAGCAGCTTAGGGGGTCAGTATGAAGCTTTCTTT; CDR3 protein: CASSLGGQYEAFF
D gene: -; J gene: TRBJ2-5; V gene: TRBV4-1; clone size: once; CDR3 DNA: TGCGCCAGCAGCCAAGAGTTCAGGGGCGTACAAGAGACCCAGTACTTC; CDR3 protein: CASSQEFRGVQETQYF
D gene: -; J gene: TRBJ1-4; V gene: TRBV18; clone size: many; CDR3 DNA: TGTGCCAGCTCACCGAGCCCCGTTGCAACTAATGAAAAACTGTTTTTT; CDR3 protein: CASSPSPVATNEKLFF